This T cell receptor beta chain stems from a study of blood T cell repertoires in COVID-19. The CDR3 extends over 14 amino acids. From germline, CDR1 is SGHRS and CDR2 YFSETQ. V gave up 1 base and J gave up 6 bases, with 14 bases separating them. Profiled with immunoSEQ multiplex PCR; TCRdb holds only in-frame clones, not every one. The sample has 77,000 or so clones, roughly four fifths seen once. The specimen sequenced was peripheral blood. The sequence was collected from a woman aged 55-69 years with acute or convalescent COVID-19. The chain has TRBV5-1 and TRBJ2-7, with D maybe TRBD2 (6 bases). CDR3 sequence: CASSLRPDGGEQYF. The CDR3, as DNA: TGCGCCAGCAGCTTGAGACCAGACGGGGGCGAGCAGTACTTC.